The rows below give T cell receptor beta chains drawn from one sample of a study of beta chain features in type 1 diabetes. The protocol was immunoSEQ multiplex PCR, while the TCRdb copy is restricted to in-frame clones and leaves out a portion. The sample contains almost 250,000 clones, approximately 14% of which appear only once. Material: naive CD4+ T cells from blood. The receptors derive from a woman aged 40 to 50 in good health. Both conserved end residues are part of each CDR3.

v_call,cdr3_aa
TRBV6-1,CASRSPTGGTYEQYF
TRBV28,CASSSGVSTDTQYF
TRBV7-2,CASSLGTGEAFF
TRBV18,CASSPPEGARRGGYGYTF
TRBV7-6,CASSQNRGQIGEQYF
TRBV7-7,CASSLGVFQETQYF
TRBV6-5,CASREGGGDTQYF
TRBV10-3,CAISELGQQGLQPQHF
TRBV5-6,CASSLAPLQPQHF
TRBV27,CASSSPIDTQYF
TRBV18,CASSPPETGGFQETQYF
TRBV5-1,CASSPGQNYEQYF
TRBV12-5,CASGLDRSNYGYTF
TRBV19,CASSSGTSNYEQYF
TRBV28,CASSLGTSGSDTQYF
TRBV11-2,CASSQNRVDTQYF
TRBV5-1,CASSSGQGSTGELFF
TRBV2,CASSLQGIANTGELFF
TRBV9,CASSVASGGPNTGELFF
TRBV5-1,CASSLGVRRDRAVGRTDTQYF
TRBV2,CATQPTEHVETQYF
TRBV4-1,CASSQADSNQPQHF
TRBV5-4,CASSYGGTGSPLHF
TRBV15,CATSLQGELAKNIQYF
TRBV21-1,CASSMDREAWTDTQYF
TRBV5-4,CASSLGLAGGQETQYF
TRBV29-1,CSARGQVEEETQYF
TRBV18,CASSPTNAGGRNEQFF
TRBV29-1,CSGGGGINEKLFF
TRBV28,CASSRQGYNSPLHF
TRBV4-1,CASSPGYGYTF
TRBV6-5,CASSYSIAVSEAFF
TRBV18,CASSPPRVETQYF
TRBV6-5,CASRGAGGPGDTQYF
TRBV2,CASRGLDEKLFF
TRBV7-2,CASSPKSARDSRF
TRBV5-4,CASSRGTSGGPVGNIQYF
TRBV5-1,CASSFSPSQQGPIAYGYTF
TRBV5-4,CASSFDSSYNEQFF
TRBV25-1,CASSELGQGHQPQHF
TRBV27,CASSINRVGRSTQYF
TRBV13,CATSSTSGGRSSYEQYF
TRBV9,CASSDGQGVFF
TRBV6-6,CASSLPLRVNTEAFF
TRBV7-9,CASSADTQSNTIYF
TRBV7-8,CASSIRDSHNEKLFF
TRBV23-1,CASSLDPPGLANEQYF
TRBV23-1,CASSQHQGPDTGELFF
TRBV15,CATSRDPIGNGELFF
TRBV2,CASRPRTGSYNEQFF
TRBV11-3,CASSSGQGNEQFF
TRBV5-5,CASSGSSYNEQFF
TRBV6-6,CASSQGAPGETQYF